Listed below are T cell receptor beta chains from one sample, sequenced in a study of cytomegalovirus exposure and HLA in healthy donors. Assay: immunoSEQ multiplex PCR; the TCRdb copy retains only in-frame clones and omits some. The sample lists around 130,000 clones; roughly 88% were seen once. Sequenced: PBMCs. These receptors were collected from a man aged 45-65 years in good health and CMV-seronegative. CDR3s include the opening cysteine and the closing phenylalanine or tryptophan. Each record gives: V gene, D gene, J gene, clone size, CDR3 DNA, CDR3 protein. D genes are given only for firm matches. Size is stated for part of the rows, as once, few or many counts, or as a class when the clone is expanded.

v_gene: TRBV30
d_gene: TRBD1
j_gene: TRBJ2-7
abundance: once
CDR3nt: TGTGCCTGGAGTGAAGGGTCCGGGACAGGGTGGTACGAGCAGTACTTC
CDR3aa: CAWSEGSGTGWYEQYF

v_gene: TRBV10-1
d_gene: .
j_gene: TRBJ1-1
abundance: .
CDR3nt: TGCGCCAGCAGTCTGGCCAAGAACACTGAAGCTTTCTTT
CDR3aa: CASSLAKNTEAFF

v_gene: TRBV5-1
d_gene: .
j_gene: TRBJ1-6
abundance: .
CDR3nt: TGCGCCAGCAGCTTGGCAGGGAATCCCTATAATTCACCCCTCCACTTT
CDR3aa: CASSLAGNPYNSPLHF

v_gene: TRBV16
d_gene: .
j_gene: TRBJ1-2
abundance: .
CDR3nt: TGTGCCAGCAGCCAACCTGACGAAGGGAGGCGGAGTGGCTACACCTTC
CDR3aa: CASSQPDEGRRSGYTF

v_gene: TRBV6-1
d_gene: .
j_gene: TRBJ1-5
abundance: .
CDR3nt: TGTGCCACTGGGGGGGCGGCCGGCAATCAGCCCCAGCATTTT
CDR3aa: CATGGAAGNQPQHF

v_gene: TRBV14
d_gene: .
j_gene: TRBJ1-6
abundance: few
CDR3nt: TGTGCCAGCAGCCAGCAGGCAAATCTCTATAATTCACCCCTCCACTTT
CDR3aa: CASSQQANLYNSPLHF

v_gene: TRBV4-1
d_gene: .
j_gene: TRBJ2-7
abundance: few
CDR3nt: TGCGCCAGCAGCCAAGATTCAACTAGTCCCTACGAGCAGTACTTC
CDR3aa: CASSQDSTSPYEQYF

v_gene: TRBV7-9
d_gene: TRBD1
j_gene: TRBJ2-5
abundance: .
CDR3nt: TGTGCCAGCAGCCCCGTCGTCGGGACAGGGAGGGAGACCCAGTACTTC
CDR3aa: CASSPVVGTGRETQYF

v_gene: TRBV5-4
d_gene: .
j_gene: TRBJ1-6
abundance: .
CDR3nt: TGTGCCAGCAGCCGTGGCCAGGGGCCAAATTCACCCCTCCACTTT
CDR3aa: CASSRGQGPNSPLHF

v_gene: TRBV27
d_gene: .
j_gene: TRBJ1-6
abundance: .
CDR3nt: TGTGCCAGCAGTTTATCGAGCACCCCAGCGTCCCTCCACTTT
CDR3aa: CASSLSSTPASLHF

v_gene: TRBV2
d_gene: .
j_gene: TRBJ2-3
abundance: .
CDR3nt: TGTGCCGGACCGGGGTCTCCGGTTCAGTATTTT
CDR3aa: CAGPGSPVQYF

v_gene: TRBV9
d_gene: .
j_gene: TRBJ2-5
abundance: .
CDR3nt: TGTGCCAGCAGCGCCGGACTCAAAGAGACCCAGTACTTC
CDR3aa: CASSAGLKETQYF

v_gene: TRBV6-1
d_gene: .
j_gene: TRBJ2-3
abundance: .
CDR3nt: TGTGCCAGCAGTGAAGATAACCAGTACGGGGATACGCAGTATTTT
CDR3aa: CASSEDNQYGDTQYF

v_gene: TRBV7-2
d_gene: TRBD2
j_gene: TRBJ2-7
abundance: .
CDR3nt: TGTGCCAGCAGCGAACCGGGACTACTGGTCGAGCAGTACTTC
CDR3aa: CASSEPGLLVEQYF

v_gene: TRBV12-5
d_gene: .
j_gene: TRBJ1-1
abundance: .
CDR3nt: TGTGCTAGTGGTTCTGGCTTGAACACTGAAGCTTTCTTT
CDR3aa: CASGSGLNTEAFF

v_gene: TRBV6-1
d_gene: .
j_gene: TRBJ1-3
abundance: .
CDR3nt: TGTGCCAGCAGTGACGGAGACTCTGGAAACACCATATATTTT
CDR3aa: CASSDGDSGNTIYF

v_gene: TRBV9
d_gene: .
j_gene: TRBJ1-2
abundance: .
CDR3nt: TGTGCCAGCAGCGTAGCTCGTGGCGGCAGCCCTGAGAGTCTCTATGGCTACACCTTC
CDR3aa: CASSVARGGSPESLYGYTF

v_gene: TRBV6-5
d_gene: .
j_gene: TRBJ2-1
abundance: .
CDR3nt: TGTGCCAGCAGTTTATGGCAGGCCTCCAATGAGCAGTTCTTC
CDR3aa: CASSLWQASNEQFF

v_gene: TRBV6-1
d_gene: .
j_gene: TRBJ1-3
abundance: .
CDR3nt: TGTGCCAGCAGACAGAGCTCTGGAAACACCATATATTTT
CDR3aa: CASRQSSGNTIYF

v_gene: TRBV5-6
d_gene: .
j_gene: TRBJ2-7
abundance: few
CDR3nt: TGTGCCAGCAGCGCGGGACAGATTCTGTACTACGAGCAGTACTTC
CDR3aa: CASSAGQILYYEQYF

v_gene: TRBV4-3
d_gene: TRBD2
j_gene: TRBJ2-7
abundance: few
CDR3nt: TGCGCCAGCAGCGCCGGGGGGGCTTACGAGCAGTACTTC
CDR3aa: CASSAGGAYEQYF

v_gene: TRBV5-6
d_gene: .
j_gene: TRBJ2-3
abundance: .
CDR3nt: TGTGCCAGCGAACGACAGGGCACAGATACGCAGTATTTT
CDR3aa: CASERQGTDTQYF

v_gene: TRBV30
d_gene: TRBD1
j_gene: TRBJ1-6
abundance: .
CDR3nt: TGTGCCTGGGGACAGGGAGGAAATTCACCCCTCCACTTT
CDR3aa: CAWGQGGNSPLHF

v_gene: TRBV5-4
d_gene: TRBD2
j_gene: TRBJ2-5
abundance: .
CDR3nt: TGTGCCAGCAGCTTGGCACGGACTAGCGGAAAACAAGAGACCCAGTACTTC
CDR3aa: CASSLARTSGKQETQYF

v_gene: TRBV7-9
d_gene: .
j_gene: TRBJ1-1
abundance: .
CDR3nt: TGTGCCAGCAGCCCAGTGAACCCGACAAGCGCTTTCTTT
CDR3aa: CASSPVNPTSAFF

v_gene: TRBV30
d_gene: .
j_gene: TRBJ2-1
abundance: once
CDR3nt: TGTGCCTGGAGTTCAGGGGTAACCTACAATGAGCAGTTCTTC
CDR3aa: CAWSSGVTYNEQFF

v_gene: TRBV5-1
d_gene: .
j_gene: TRBJ2-1
abundance: .
CDR3nt: TGCGCCAGCAGCTTGGGACTAGGGGTACGTGAGCAGTTCTTC
CDR3aa: CASSLGLGVREQFF

v_gene: TRBV14
d_gene: .
j_gene: TRBJ1-6
abundance: .
CDR3nt: TGTGCCAGCAGCCTCTGGGCGAATTCACCCCTCCACTTT
CDR3aa: CASSLWANSPLHF